Below are 20 T cell receptor beta chains sequenced from a single sample in a study of blood T cell repertoires in COVID-19. Some clones are missing from TCRdb's copy, which holds only in-frame ones; the method was immunoSEQ multiplex PCR. Of 90,000 to 120,000 clones detected, 80% to 95% appear once; the ten largest clones hold 4.5% to 6%. Sequences were obtained from peripheral blood. The source of these receptors is a man between 65 and 85 years old with acute or convalescent COVID-19.

The chain links TRBV6-2 or TRBV6-3 to TRBJ1-1, with D uncertain. CDR1 and CDR2 (germline): MNHEY, SVGEGT. The CDR3 has 16 residues. V was cut by 5 bases and J by 0 bases, with 16 bases left in between. CDR3 sequence: CASSDPRRALNTEAFF. The CDR3 coding sequence is TGTGCCAGCAGTGACCCCAGGAGGGCATTGAACACTGAAGCTTTCTTT.

The rearrangement joins TRBV4-2 to TRBJ2-3, with D possibly being TRBD2 (5 bases). The CDR3 totals 13 residues. V was pared by 4 bases and J by 1 base, with 6 bases between. Germline CDR1 and CDR2: LGHNA and YNFKEQ. CDR3 DNA: TGTGCCAGCAGCCGGGAGCGCACAGATACGCAGTATTTT. Encoded protein: CASSRERTDTQYF.

This clone was found once. The CDR3 sequence: CATSDRADAAPYGYTF. CDR3 sequence (DNA): TGTGCCACCAGTGATCGCGCCGATGCCGCACCCTATGGCTACACCTTC. The chain combines TRBV24-1 with TRBJ1-2; D is ambiguous. There are 16 residues in the CDR3. The germline gives CDR1 KGHDR, CDR2 SFDVKD. V was cut by 3 bases and J by 4 bases, with 17 bases left in between.

CDR3 sequence (DNA): TGTGCCAGCAGCCGTACAGGGGGCGTGGGGGAAGCTTTCTTT. Its translation is CASSRTGGVGEAFF. The V call is TRBV6-5, the J call TRBJ1-1, with 9 bases matching TRBD1. Losses at the gene ends were 6 bases for V and 8 bases for J; bases not matched to a gene: 10. Germline assignment: CDR1 MNHEY and CDR2 SVGAGI. The CDR3 is 14 residues long.

This clone appeared a single time. The chain combines TRBV27 with TRBJ1-2; D possibly corresponds to TRBD1 (6 bases). CDR3 length: 14 residues. Germline V gives CDR1 MNHEY, CDR2 SMNVEV (reference sequence). V was trimmed by 7 bases and J by 8 bases, leaving 20 bases between them. This chain's CDR3 is CASIPLSSGGGYTF. CDR3 nucleotide sequence: TGTGCCAGCATCCCTCTAAGTAGCGGGGGCGGCTACACCTTC.

The genes are TRBV5-1 and TRBJ1-1; possible D gene TRBD1, 5 bases. Germline CDR1 reads SGHRS; CDR2 reads YFSETQ. Trimming cost V 0 bases and J 1 base, with 7 bases left between them. This CDR3 spans 14 amino acids. The CDR3 spells CASSLAGGNTEAFF. Written as DNA, the CDR3 is TGCGCCAGCAGCTTGGCGGGGGGGAACACTGAAGCTTTCTTT.

The gene calls are TRBV15 and TRBJ2-1; weak D call: TRBD2 (7 bases). Germline V gene lookup returns CDR1 LNHNV and CDR2 YYDKDF (reference sequence). V gave up 8 bases and J gave up 6 bases, with 26 bases separating them. CDR3 length equals 17 residues. The CDR3 here is CATAWGRWGGSANEQFF. CDR3 in DNA: TGTGCCACCGCATGGGGGCGGTGGGGGGGCTCGGCCAATGAGCAGTTCTTC.

The gene calls are TRBV14 and TRBJ2-7; 8 bases align to TRBD1. The germline gives CDR1 SGHDN, CDR2 FVKESK. The junction had 4 bases not matched to a gene; V was cut back by 6 bases and J by 3 bases. This CDR3 is 13 amino acids long. The CDR3 spells CASSLGQGYEQYF. CDR3 bases: TGTGCCAGCAGTCTTGGACAGGGCTACGAGCAGTACTTC.

The chain combines TRBV5-4 with TRBJ1-6; TRBD1 is a possible D gene (6 bases). The CDR3 runs 15 residues. Germline loops: CDR1 SGHNT, CDR2 YYREEE (reference sequence). Trimming took 4 bases from V and 2 from J, leaving 10 bases between them. CDR3 region: CASSNRATYNSPLHF. CDR3 nucleotide sequence: TGTGCCAGCAGCAACAGGGCGACCTATAATTCACCCCTCCACTTT.

As to this clone: One end of the junction does not line up with germline, which may come from a read error. This chain uses TRBV7-7 with TRBJ1-2, with 8 bases that match TRBD1. The CDR3 loop spans 13 amino acids. Germline CDR1 reads SSHAT; CDR2 reads FNYEAQ (reference sequence). The CDR3 region is CASSYGTGYGYTF. For the CDR3, the DNA is TGTGCTAGCAGCTACGGGACAGGATATGGCTACACCTTC.

V is TRBV30 and J is TRBJ1-6; TRBD1 aligns across 11 bases. After removal of 4 bases from V and 8 bases from J, the junction contained 4 bases not matched to a gene. The germline V gene has CDR1 GTSNPN and CDR2 SVGIG (reference sequence). CDR3 length equals 14 residues. CDR3 region: CAWTGQGAYSPLHF. The CDR3 coding sequence is TGTGCCTGGACCGGACAGGGGGCCTATTCACCCCTCCACTTT.

The chain has TRBV7-6 and TRBJ1-1, with D possibly TRBD1 on 6 matching bases. CDR3 size: 15 residues. The germline V gene has CDR1 SGHVS and CDR2 FNYEAQ. The ends were cut back, 1 base at V and 5 bases at J, with 14 bases in the middle. CDR3 sequence reads: CASSLGSRGGTEAFF. Here the CDR3 DNA reads TGTGCCAGCAGCTTAGGTAGCAGGGGAGGGACTGAAGCTTTCTTT.

The genes are TRBV18 and TRBJ1-5; D unresolved. The ends were cut back, 3 bases at V and 1 base at J, with 4 bases in the middle. Germline CDR1 and CDR2: KGHSH and LQKENI. This CDR3 is built from 13 residues. The CDR3 sequence is CASSPESNQPQHF. CDR3 coding DNA: TGTGCCAGCTCACCTGAGAGCAATCAGCCCCAGCATTTT.

The chain is built from TRBV28 and TRBJ2-7, with D maybe TRBD2 (5 bases). Germline V gives CDR1 MDHEN, CDR2 SYDVKM. The V end was cut by 8 bases, the J end by 6 bases, with 17 bases between. There are 13 residues in the CDR3. This CDR3 reads CASLRSGAGEQYF. For the CDR3, the DNA is TGTGCCAGCCTTAGATCGGGTGCGGGCGAGCAGTACTTC.

This clone was counted once. The chain joins TRBV7-2 to TRBJ2-3, with 10 bases that match TRBD1. CDR1 and CDR2 from the germline V gene are SGHTA and FQGNSA. This CDR3 spans 14 amino acids. V lost 5 bases and J lost 4; bases outside the gene matches: 3. The DNA of the CDR3 is TGTGCCAGCAGCCGGGACAGGGGCGCAGATACGCAGTATTTT. Amino acids: CASSRDRGADTQYF.

This chain joins TRBV10-1 and TRBJ2-7, with D perhaps matching TRBD2 (6 bases). The CDR3 is made up of 12 amino acids. The germline CDR1 and CDR2 sequences are WNHNN and SYGVQD (reference sequence). The V and J ends lost 8 bases and 0 bases respectively, with 8 bases between them. CDR3 protein: CASGTGSYEQYF. The CDR3, as DNA: TGCGCCAGCGGGACTGGCTCCTACGAGCAGTACTTC.

This clone is a singleton in its sample. Written as DNA, the CDR3 is TGCAGCGTTGAAGTCCTGTACTTAGGGGACACTGAAGCTTTCTTT. It codes for CSVEVLYLGDTEAFF. This chain uses TRBV29-1 with TRBJ1-1; tentatively, D is TRBD1 (5 bases). Trimming pared 1 base from V and 3 bases from J, leaving 15 bases between. The germline CDR1 and CDR2 sequences are SQVTM and ANQGSEA. This CDR3 is built from 15 residues.

The chain carries TRBV5-1 and TRBJ1-4; D ambiguous. V lost 0 bases and J 7 bases, leaving 10 bases between the germline ends. Germline CDR1 and CDR2: SGHRS and YFSETQ. CDR3 length equals 14 residues. The CDR3 DNA follows: TGCGCCAGCAGCTTGGGTATCTCTCGTGAAAAACTGTTTTTT. Encoded protein: CASSLGISREKLFF.

The gene calls are TRBV19 and TRBJ2-1; D is undetermined. The CDR3 contains 17 residues. The V gene's germline CDR1 is LNHDA and CDR2 SQIVND (reference sequence). Trimming shortened V by 4 bases and J by 0 bases, and 16 bases separated the two germline ends. The CDR3 DNA follows: TGTGCCAGTAGTAATCAGTTTTCTGCCCGCTCCTACAATGAGCAGTTCTTC. Translated, it gives CASSNQFSARSYNEQFF.

This chain connects TRBV6-5 to TRBJ1-6; TRBD1 aligns across 9 bases. Germline CDR1 and CDR2: MNHEY and SVGAGI. The CDR3 is made up of 16 amino acids. V was clipped by 1 base and J by 12 bases; unmatched bases: 10. CDR3 sequence (DNA): TGTGCCAGCAGTTACTACCTACCGGGACAGGGATTACCCCTCCACTTT. Translation: CASSYYLPGQGLPLHF.